Listed below are T cell receptor beta chains from one sample, sequenced in a study of shared clonotypes between healthy human individuals. Some clones are missing from TCRdb's copy, which holds only in-frame ones; the method was immunoSEQ multiplex PCR. The table records 1.5 million to 2.5 million clones, 85% to 95% of them present only once. Material: naive CD8+ T cells sorted from blood. These receptor sequences come from a man younger than 30 in good health. Both conserved end residues are part of each CDR3. A D gene is named only where the DNA matches it firmly.

v_gene: TRBV2; j_gene: TRBJ2-7; d_gene: NA; CDR3aa: CASSEWGVSEQYF
v_gene: TRBV4-3; j_gene: TRBJ2-7; d_gene: NA; CDR3aa: CASSQDSSYEQYF
v_gene: TRBV5-4; j_gene: TRBJ2-2; d_gene: NA; CDR3aa: CASSLGVPGELFF
v_gene: TRBV11-1; j_gene: TRBJ2-1; d_gene: NA; CDR3aa: CASSPGTNQFF
v_gene: TRBV9; j_gene: TRBJ1-2; d_gene: NA; CDR3aa: CASSVGGGVDGYTF
v_gene: TRBV7-8; j_gene: TRBJ1-2; d_gene: NA; CDR3aa: CASSPEGPYDYGYTF
v_gene: TRBV6-4; j_gene: TRBJ1-2; d_gene: TRBD1; CDR3aa: CASSPGQGNYGYTF
v_gene: TRBV13; j_gene: TRBJ2-7; d_gene: TRBD1; CDR3aa: CASSPSGTGQHEQYF
v_gene: TRBV2; j_gene: TRBJ1-5; d_gene: TRBD1; CDR3aa: CASTFTGEGNQPQHF
v_gene: TRBV7-9; j_gene: TRBJ2-2; d_gene: NA; CDR3aa: CASRDGMGKNTGELFF
v_gene: TRBV6-5; j_gene: TRBJ1-2; d_gene: NA; CDR3aa: CASSYSVGEANYGYTF
v_gene: TRBV11-2; j_gene: TRBJ2-7; d_gene: NA; CDR3aa: CASSDHRDEQYF